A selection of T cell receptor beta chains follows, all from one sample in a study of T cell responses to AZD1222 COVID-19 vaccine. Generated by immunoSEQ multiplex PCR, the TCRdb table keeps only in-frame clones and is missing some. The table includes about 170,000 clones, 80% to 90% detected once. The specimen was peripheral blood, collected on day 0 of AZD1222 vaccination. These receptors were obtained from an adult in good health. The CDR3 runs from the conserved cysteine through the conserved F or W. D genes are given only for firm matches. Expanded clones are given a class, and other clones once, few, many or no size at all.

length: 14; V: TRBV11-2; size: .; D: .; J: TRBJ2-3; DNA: TGTGCCAGCAACCTCGCTTTGGGCACAGATACGCAGTATTTT; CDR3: CASNLALGTDTQYF
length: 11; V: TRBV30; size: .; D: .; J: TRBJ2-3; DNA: TGTGCCTGGAGCGCGACAGATACGCAGTATTTT; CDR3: CAWSATDTQYF
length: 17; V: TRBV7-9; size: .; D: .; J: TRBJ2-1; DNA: TGTGCCAGCAGCTTAGGTAAGGGTAGCCCCTCCTACAATGAGCAGTTCTTC; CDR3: CASSLGKGSPSYNEQFF
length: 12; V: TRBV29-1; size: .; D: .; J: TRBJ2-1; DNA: TGCAGCGGGAGGGGAGGGGGCGGTGAGCAGTTCTTC; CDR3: CSGRGGGGEQFF
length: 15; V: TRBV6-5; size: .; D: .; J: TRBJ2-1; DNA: TGTGCCAGCAGCAAAAACGGACTATCCTACAATGAGCAGTTCTTC; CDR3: CASSKNGLSYNEQFF
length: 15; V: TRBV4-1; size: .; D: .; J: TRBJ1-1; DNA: TGCGCCAGCAGCCAAGAGCGGACGGTGAACACTGAAGCTTTCTTT; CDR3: CASSQERTVNTEAFF
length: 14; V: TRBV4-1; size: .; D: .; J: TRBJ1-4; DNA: TGCGCCAGCAGCCAATTACAGGGCTTGGAAAAACTGTTTTTT; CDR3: CASSQLQGLEKLFF
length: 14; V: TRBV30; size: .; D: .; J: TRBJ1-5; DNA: TGTGCCTGGGCCACGCTCGGGAGCAATCAGCCCCAGCATTTT; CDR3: CAWATLGSNQPQHF
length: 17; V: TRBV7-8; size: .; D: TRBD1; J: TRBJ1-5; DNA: TGTGCCAGCAGCCGACAGCCGGGACAGGGGATTTCTCAGCCCCAGCATTTT; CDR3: CASSRQPGQGISQPQHF
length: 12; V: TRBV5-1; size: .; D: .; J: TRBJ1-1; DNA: TGCGCCAGCAGCTTACCGGGTACTGAAGCTTTCTTT; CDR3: CASSLPGTEAFF
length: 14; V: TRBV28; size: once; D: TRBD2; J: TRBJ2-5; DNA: TGTGCCAGCATTAGCGGGGGGGCCTCGGAGACCCAGTACTTC; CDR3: CASISGGASETQYF
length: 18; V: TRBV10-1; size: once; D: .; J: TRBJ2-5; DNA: TGCGCCAGCCTTCTTGGGTCCCATTATCGTCAACATAGGGAGACCCAGTACTTC; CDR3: CASLLGSHYRQHRETQYF
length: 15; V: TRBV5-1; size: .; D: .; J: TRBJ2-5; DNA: TGCGCCAGTAGCTTGCAACCAGGCGGGTGGGAGACCCAGTACTTC; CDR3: CASSLQPGGWETQYF
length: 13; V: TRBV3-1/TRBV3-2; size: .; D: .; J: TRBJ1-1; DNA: TGTGCCAGCAGCCACCTGGGGGGCACTGAAGCTTTCTTT; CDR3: CASSHLGGTEAFF
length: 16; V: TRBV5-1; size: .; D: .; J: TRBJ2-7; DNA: TGCGCCAGCAGCTTGGGTTGGGCTATCAGCTCCTACGAGCAGTACTTC; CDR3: CASSLGWAISSYEQYF
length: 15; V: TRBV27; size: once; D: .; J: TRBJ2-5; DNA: TGTGCCAGCAGTTTATGGGAGGGGGACCAAGAGACCCAGTACTTC; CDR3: CASSLWEGDQETQYF
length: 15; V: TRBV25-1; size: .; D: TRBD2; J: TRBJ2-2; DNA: TGTGCCAGCAGTGAGACGGGGGGGGCCGGCGGGGAGCTGTTTTTT; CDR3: CASSETGGAGGELFF
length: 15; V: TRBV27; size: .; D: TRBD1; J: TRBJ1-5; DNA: TGTGCCAGCAGTTCGGGACAGGGGAGCAATCAGCCCCAGCATTTT; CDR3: CASSSGQGSNQPQHF
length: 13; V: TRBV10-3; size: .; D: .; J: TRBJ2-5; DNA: TGTGCCATCAGTGAGATTCGGCAAGAGACCCAGTACTTC; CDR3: CAISEIRQETQYF
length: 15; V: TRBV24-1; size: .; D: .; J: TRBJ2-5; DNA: TGTGCCACCAGTGATTGGAGGTCTCCCCAAGAGACCCAGTACTTC; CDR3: CATSDWRSPQETQYF
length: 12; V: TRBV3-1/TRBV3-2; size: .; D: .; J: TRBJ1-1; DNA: TGTGCCAGCAGCCAAGACAGGAACGAAGCTTTCTTT; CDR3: CASSQDRNEAFF
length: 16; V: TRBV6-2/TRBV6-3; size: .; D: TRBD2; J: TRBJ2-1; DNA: TGTGCCAGCAGTTATGGGCGGGCTAGCGGAAACAATGAGCAGTTCTTC; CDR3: CASSYGRASGNNEQFF
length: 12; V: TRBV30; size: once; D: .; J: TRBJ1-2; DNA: TGTGCCTGGACCCTAGGGCCCTATGGCTACACCTTC; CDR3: CAWTLGPYGYTF
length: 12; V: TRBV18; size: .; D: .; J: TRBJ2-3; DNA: TGTGCCAGCTCAAAAGGGACAGATACGCAGTATTTT; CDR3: CASSKGTDTQYF
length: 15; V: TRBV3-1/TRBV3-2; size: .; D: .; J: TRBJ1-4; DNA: TGTGCCAGCAGCCAACACAGGGACTCAAATGAAAAACTGTTTTTT; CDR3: CASSQHRDSNEKLFF
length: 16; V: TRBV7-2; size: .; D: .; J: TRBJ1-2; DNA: TGTGCCAGCAGCTTAGTTGGCGGTCCAGAATACGCTGGCTACACCTTC; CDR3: CASSLVGGPEYAGYTF
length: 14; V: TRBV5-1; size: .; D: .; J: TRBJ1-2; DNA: TGCGCCAGCAGCTTGGCCCCACAGGGTGGTGGCTACACCTTC; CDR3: CASSLAPQGGGYTF
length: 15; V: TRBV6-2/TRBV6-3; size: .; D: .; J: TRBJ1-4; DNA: TGTGCCAGCAGTTACTCGCAGGGCCCTAATGAAAAACTGTTTTTT; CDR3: CASSYSQGPNEKLFF
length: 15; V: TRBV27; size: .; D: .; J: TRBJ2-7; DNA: TGTGCCAGCAGTTTACGGAACTTGGGATCCTACGAGCAGTACTTC; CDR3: CASSLRNLGSYEQYF
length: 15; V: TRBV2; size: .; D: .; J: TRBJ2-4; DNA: TGTGCCAGCAGTGAAGAGAGGCAGGCTTGGAACATTCAGTACTTC; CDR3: CASSEERQAWNIQYF
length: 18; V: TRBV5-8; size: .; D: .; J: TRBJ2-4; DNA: TGTGCCAGCAGCTTTTACACGCATGGAATCTTCGCCAAAAACATTCAGTACTTC; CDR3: CASSFYTHGIFAKNIQYF
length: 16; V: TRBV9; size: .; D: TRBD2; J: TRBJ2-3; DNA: TGTGCCAGCAGTAGGATCAGGACTAGCGGTGGTAATACGCAGTATTTT; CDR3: CASSRIRTSGGNTQYF
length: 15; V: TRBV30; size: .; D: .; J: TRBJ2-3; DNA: TGTGCCTGGACCCCGGAGGGGGCGAGCACAGATACGCAGTATTTT; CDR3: CAWTPEGASTDTQYF
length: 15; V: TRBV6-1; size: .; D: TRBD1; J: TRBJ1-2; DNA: TGTGCCAGCAGTGATTTGGGGACAGGGCACTATGGCTACACCTTC; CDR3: CASSDLGTGHYGYTF
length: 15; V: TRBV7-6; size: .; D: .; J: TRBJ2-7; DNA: TGTGCCAGCAGCTCCCGTGTAGGCAGGTCCTACGAGCAGTACTTC; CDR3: CASSSRVGRSYEQYF
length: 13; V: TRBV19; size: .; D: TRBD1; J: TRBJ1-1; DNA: TGTGCCAGTACCCTCGGGACAGGGAGGTTTGCTTTCTTT; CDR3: CASTLGTGRFAFF
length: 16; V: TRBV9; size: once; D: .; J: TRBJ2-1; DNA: TGTGCCAGCAGTATCGACGCAAACCCGCGGGGCAATGAGCAGTTCTTC; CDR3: CASSIDANPRGNEQFF
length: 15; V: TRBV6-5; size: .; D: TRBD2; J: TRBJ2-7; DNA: TGTGCCAGCAGTTACGGCGTTAGCGGGGGGGGCGAGCAGTACTTC; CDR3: CASSYGVSGGGEQYF